This T cell receptor (beta chain) was obtained from a study of T cells in localized non-small cell lung cancer. Points from the study as a whole: Higher adjacent-lung clonality was associated with shorter survival. It remains possible that heterogeneity exists, since only one tumor region was sequenced. Uninvolved nearby lung showed the greatest T cell clonality, exceeding that found in tumor. Median detection of top 100 tumor clones in adjacent lung was 57 clones.

A note on this clone: Its specificity is not known.

Only in-frame clones appear in the TCRdb table, and some are missing; sequencing was by immunoSEQ multiplex PCR. The sample shows roughly 26,000 clones, 85% to 95% of them seen only once. The CDR3 extends over 15 amino acids. CDR1 is SGHAT, CDR2 FQNNGV, per germline. V was pared by 5 bases and J by 7 bases, with 4 bases of the junction left unmatched. The rearrangement uses TRBV11-2 and TRBJ2-2, with 13 bases aligning to TRBD2. The specimen comprised peripheral blood, sampled before any cancer treatment. The clonotype was recovered from a female donor older than 55 with stage II squamous cell lung carcinoma. The CDR3 reads CASSRLAGGVGELFF. In DNA, the CDR3 is TGTGCCAGCAGCCGACTAGCGGGAGGAGTCGGGGAGCTGTTTTTT.